Only one count was recorded for the clone carrying this T cell receptor (beta chain). This sample is drawn from a study of blood T cell repertoires in COVID-19. Overall study context: COVID-19 samples, acute and convalescent, were from the United States, Italy and Spain. In each case, the material was cDNA or gDNA derived from T cells, B-cell-depleted T cells, or PBMCs.

Per germline, CDR1 LNHDA and CDR2 SQIVND (reference sequence). The CDR3 is 14 residues long. The ends were cut back, 6 bases at V and 1 base at J, with 9 bases in the middle. Some clones are missing from TCRdb's copy, which holds only in-frame ones; the method was immunoSEQ multiplex PCR. This sample has 100,000 to 150,000 clones; 80% to 90% occur once, and the top ten carry about 2.4%. Across about two dozen US areas, participants ranged in age from 18 to 89 years. What was sequenced was PBMCs or T cells enriched from blood (not recorded which). This chain joins TRBV19 and TRBJ1-4; maybe TRBD1 (5 bases). The TCR originated in a man in his forties with acute COVID-19. DNA of the CDR3: TGTGCCAGTAGCGTGGGGGGAACTAATGAAAAACTGTTTTTT. Residues: CASSVGGTNEKLFF.